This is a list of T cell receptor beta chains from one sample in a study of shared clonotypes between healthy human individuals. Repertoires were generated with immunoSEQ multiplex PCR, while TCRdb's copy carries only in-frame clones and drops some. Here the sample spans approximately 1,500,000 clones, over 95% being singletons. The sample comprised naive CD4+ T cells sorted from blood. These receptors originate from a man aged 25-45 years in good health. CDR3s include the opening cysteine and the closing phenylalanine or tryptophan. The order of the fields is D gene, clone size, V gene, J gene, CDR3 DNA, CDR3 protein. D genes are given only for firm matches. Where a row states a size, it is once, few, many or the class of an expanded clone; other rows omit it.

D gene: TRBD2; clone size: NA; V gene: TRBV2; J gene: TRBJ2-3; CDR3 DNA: TGTGCCAGCAGTGAACTAGCGGGAGCTACAGATACGCAGTATTTT; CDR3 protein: CASSELAGATDTQYF
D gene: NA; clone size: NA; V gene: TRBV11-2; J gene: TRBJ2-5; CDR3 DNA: TGTGCCAGCAGCTTAGCCACAGCCCAAGAGACCCAGTACTTC; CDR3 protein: CASSLATAQETQYF
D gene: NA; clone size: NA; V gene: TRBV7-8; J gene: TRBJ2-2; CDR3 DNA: TGTGCCAGCAGCCAATGGAGCGGACAGAGCACCGGGGAGCTGTTTTTT; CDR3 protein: CASSQWSGQSTGELFF
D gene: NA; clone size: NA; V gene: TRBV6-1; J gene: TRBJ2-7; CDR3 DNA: TGTGCCAGCGGGTGGACAGAGCTCTACGAGCAGTACTTC; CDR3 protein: CASGWTELYEQYF
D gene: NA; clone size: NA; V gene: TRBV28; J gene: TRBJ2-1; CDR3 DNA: TGTGCCAGTCGGGACAATTTATACAATGAGCAGTTCTTC; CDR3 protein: CASRDNLYNEQFF
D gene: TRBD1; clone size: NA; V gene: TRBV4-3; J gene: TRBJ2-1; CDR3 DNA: TGCGCCAGCAGCCAAGCAGGGGGCTCCTACAATGAGCAGTTCTTC; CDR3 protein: CASSQAGGSYNEQFF
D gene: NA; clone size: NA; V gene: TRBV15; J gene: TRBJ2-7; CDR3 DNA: TGTGCCACCAGCAGAGGTAGTAATTCCTACGAGCAGTACTTC; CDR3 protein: CATSRGSNSYEQYF
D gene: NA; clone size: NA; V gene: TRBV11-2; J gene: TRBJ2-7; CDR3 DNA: TGTGCCAGCAGCCAGGGACCGGACGAGCAGTACTTC; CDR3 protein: CASSQGPDEQYF
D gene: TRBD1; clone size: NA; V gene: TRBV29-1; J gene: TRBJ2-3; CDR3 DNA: TGCAGCGGGGGACAGGGCCGAGGGGATACGCAGTATTTT; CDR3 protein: CSGGQGRGDTQYF
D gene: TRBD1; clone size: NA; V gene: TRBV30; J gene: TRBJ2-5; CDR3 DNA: TGTGCCTGGAGTGTCGTTCAGGACAGGTTCCAAGAGACCCAGTACTTC; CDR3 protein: CAWSVVQDRFQETQYF
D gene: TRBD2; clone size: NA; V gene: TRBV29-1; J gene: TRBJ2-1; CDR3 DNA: TGCAGCGCCAGGACTAGCGGGGGCCTAGTGGATGAGCAGTTCTTC; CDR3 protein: CSARTSGGLVDEQFF
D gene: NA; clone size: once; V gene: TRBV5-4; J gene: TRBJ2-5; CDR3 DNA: TGTGCCAGCAGCTTGCTTCAGGGAATTCCCCAAGAGACCCAGTACTTC; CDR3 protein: CASSLLQGIPQETQYF
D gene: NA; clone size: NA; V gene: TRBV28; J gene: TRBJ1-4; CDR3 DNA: TGTGCCAGCAGCCCTTGGACAGAGAATGAAAAACTGTTTTTT; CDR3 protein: CASSPWTENEKLFF
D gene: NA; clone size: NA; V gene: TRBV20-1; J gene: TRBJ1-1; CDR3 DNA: TGCAGTGCTAGAACCCGGACTGAAGCTTTCTTT; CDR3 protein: CSARTRTEAFF
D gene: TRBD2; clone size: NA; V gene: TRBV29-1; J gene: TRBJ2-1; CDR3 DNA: TGCAGCGTGTGGACTAGCTTTTCCAATGAGCAGTTCTTC; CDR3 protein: CSVWTSFSNEQFF
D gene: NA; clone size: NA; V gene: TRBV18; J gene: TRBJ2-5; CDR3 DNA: TGTGCCAGCTCGCTCAATCCTTTGCCGCAAATTCAAGAGACCCAGTACTTC; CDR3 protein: CASSLNPLPQIQETQYF
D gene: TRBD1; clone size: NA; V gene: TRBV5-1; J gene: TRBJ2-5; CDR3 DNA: TGCGCCAGCAGCCATCCGGGACAGAAAGAGACCCAGTACTTC; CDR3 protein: CASSHPGQKETQYF
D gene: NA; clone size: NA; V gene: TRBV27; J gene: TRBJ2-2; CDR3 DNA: TGTGCCAGCAGCAGGACTGTTTTTCACCGCTCCGGGGAGCTGTTTTTT; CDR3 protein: CASSRTVFHRSGELFF
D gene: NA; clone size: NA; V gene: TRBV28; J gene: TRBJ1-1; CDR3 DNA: TGTGCCAGCAGTTCTGGAGGGTTGAACACTGAAGCTTTCTTT; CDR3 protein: CASSSGGLNTEAFF
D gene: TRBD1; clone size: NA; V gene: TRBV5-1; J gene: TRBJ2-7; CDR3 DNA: TGCGCCAGCGGCTCCGGGACAGGGGGTTTTTACGAGCAGTACTTC; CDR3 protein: CASGSGTGGFYEQYF
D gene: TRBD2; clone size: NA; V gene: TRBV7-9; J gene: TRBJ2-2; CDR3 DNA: TGTGCCAGCAGCCGGGGGGGCACCGGGGAGCTGTTTTTT; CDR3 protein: CASSRGGTGELFF
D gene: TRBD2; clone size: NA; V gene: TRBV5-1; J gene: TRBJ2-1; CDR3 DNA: TGCGCCAGCAGCTCCTCGGCGGGAGTGTTGAATGAGCAGTTCTTC; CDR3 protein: CASSSSAGVLNEQFF
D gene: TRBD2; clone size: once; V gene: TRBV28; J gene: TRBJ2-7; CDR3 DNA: TGTGCCAGCAGACGGGGACTAGCGGGAGGCTCCTACGAGCAGTACTTC; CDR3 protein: CASRRGLAGGSYEQYF
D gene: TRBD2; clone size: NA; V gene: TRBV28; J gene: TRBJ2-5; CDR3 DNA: TGTGCCAGCAGTTTGGGGGGAGGTCTAGCGGGAGAGACCCAGTACTTC; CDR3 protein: CASSLGGGLAGETQYF
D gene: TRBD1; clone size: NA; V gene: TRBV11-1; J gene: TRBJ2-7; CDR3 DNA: TGTGCCAGCAGCTCTCCGGGACAGGGGGCCTACGAGCAGTACTTC; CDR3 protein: CASSSPGQGAYEQYF
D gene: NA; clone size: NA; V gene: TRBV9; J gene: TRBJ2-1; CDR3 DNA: TGTGCCAGCAGCGAGACTGGGTTGGGGCCCCCTAATGAGCAGTTCTTC; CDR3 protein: CASSETGLGPPNEQFF
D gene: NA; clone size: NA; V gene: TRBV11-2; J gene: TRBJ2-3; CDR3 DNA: TGTGCCAGCAGCTTAGGCAGGACTTTCACAGATACGCAGTATTTT; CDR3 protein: CASSLGRTFTDTQYF
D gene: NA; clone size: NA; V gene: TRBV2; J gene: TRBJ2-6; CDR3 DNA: TGTGCCAGCAGTGAGACGGCAGGGCCTCTCAAGGTCCTGACTTTC; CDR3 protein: CASSETAGPLKVLTF
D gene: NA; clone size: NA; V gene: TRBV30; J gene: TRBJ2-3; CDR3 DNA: TGTGCCTGGAGTGTAAATCTCGCGGGCCCAGATACGCAGTATTTT; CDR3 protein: CAWSVNLAGPDTQYF
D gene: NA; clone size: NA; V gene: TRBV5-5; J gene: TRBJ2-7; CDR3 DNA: TGTGCCAGCAGCTTGATCTTCGGCTACTCCTACGAGCAGTACTTC; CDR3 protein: CASSLIFGYSYEQYF
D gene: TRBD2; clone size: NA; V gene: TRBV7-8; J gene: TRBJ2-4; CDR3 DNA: TGTGCCAGCAGCTCCGCCGTTAGCGGGAGCGTGGCCAAAAACATTCAGTACTTC; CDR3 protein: CASSSAVSGSVAKNIQYF
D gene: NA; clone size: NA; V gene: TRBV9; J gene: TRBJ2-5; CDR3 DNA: TGTGCCAGCAGCGTAGCGACAGGACAAGAGACCCAGTACTTC; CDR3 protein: CASSVATGQETQYF
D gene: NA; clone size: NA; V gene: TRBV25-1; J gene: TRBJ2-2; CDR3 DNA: TGTGCCAGCAGTGAATATGGGCGGGGGAACACCGGGGAGCTGTTTTTT; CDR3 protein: CASSEYGRGNTGELFF
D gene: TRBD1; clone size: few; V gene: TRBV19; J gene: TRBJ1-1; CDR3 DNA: TGTGCCGCCCGACAGGGTTTAGAAACTGAAGCTTTCTTT; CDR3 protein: CAARQGLETEAFF
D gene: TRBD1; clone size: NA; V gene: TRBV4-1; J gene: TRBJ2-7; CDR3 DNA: TGCGCCAGCAGCCAGACCGGGACAGGGAGGTTCGAGCAGTACTTC; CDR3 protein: CASSQTGTGRFEQYF
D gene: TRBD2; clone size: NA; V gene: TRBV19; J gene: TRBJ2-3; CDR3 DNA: TGTGCCAGTAGCCCCTCTAGAGCGGGAGTTTGGTATTTT; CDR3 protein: CASSPSRAGVWYF
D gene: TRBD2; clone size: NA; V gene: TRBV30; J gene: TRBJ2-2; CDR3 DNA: TGTGCCTGGAGTGTACGAAGACTAGCTTCGAACACCGGGGAGCTGTTTTTT; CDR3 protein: CAWSVRRLASNTGELFF
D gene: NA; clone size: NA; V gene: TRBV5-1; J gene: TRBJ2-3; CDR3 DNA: TGCGCCAGCAGCAGGTTTAGCTCAGATACGCAGTATTTT; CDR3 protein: CASSRFSSDTQYF
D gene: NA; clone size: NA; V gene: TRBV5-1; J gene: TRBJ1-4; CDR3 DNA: TGCGCCAGCAGCTTGGGTGGATCTCTCGTAGAAAAACTGTTTTTT; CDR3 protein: CASSLGGSLVEKLFF
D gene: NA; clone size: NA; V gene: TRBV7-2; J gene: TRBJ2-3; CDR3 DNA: TGTGCCAGCACCCTTCGAGTCGCAGATACGCAGTATTTT; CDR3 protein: CASTLRVADTQYF
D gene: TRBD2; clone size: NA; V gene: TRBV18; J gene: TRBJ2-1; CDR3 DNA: TGTGCCAGCTCACCTCTAGCGGGAGGATACAATGAGCAGTTCTTC; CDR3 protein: CASSPLAGGYNEQFF
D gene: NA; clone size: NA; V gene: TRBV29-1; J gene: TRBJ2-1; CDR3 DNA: TGCAGCGCCGCCGGACAGTACTACAATGAGCAGTTCTTC; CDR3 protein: CSAAGQYYNEQFF
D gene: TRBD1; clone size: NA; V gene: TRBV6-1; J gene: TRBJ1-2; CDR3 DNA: TGTGCCAGCAGTGAAGGACAGGGGGTCTACACCTTC; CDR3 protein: CASSEGQGVYTF
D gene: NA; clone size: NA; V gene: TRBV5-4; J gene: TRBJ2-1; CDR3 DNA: TGTGCCAGCAGCTTGGGTCAGGGCCGGGTGGGGCACGATGAGCAGTTCTTC; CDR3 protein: CASSLGQGRVGHDEQFF
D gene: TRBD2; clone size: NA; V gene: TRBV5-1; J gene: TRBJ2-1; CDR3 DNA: TGCGCCAGCAGCCTTACTAGCGCCAATGAGCAGTTCTTC; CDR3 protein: CASSLTSANEQFF
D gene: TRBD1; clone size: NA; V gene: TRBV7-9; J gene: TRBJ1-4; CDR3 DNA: TGTGCCAGCAGCCCCGGGACAGTTAATGAAAAACTGTTTTTT; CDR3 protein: CASSPGTVNEKLFF
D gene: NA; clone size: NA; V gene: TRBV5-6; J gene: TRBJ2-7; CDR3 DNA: TGTGCCAGCAGCTGGAGTCGGGTGGCTCCGGAGTACTTC; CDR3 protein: CASSWSRVAPEYF
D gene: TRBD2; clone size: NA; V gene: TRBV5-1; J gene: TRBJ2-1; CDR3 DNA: TGCGCCAGCAGATATAGGACTAGCGGCTACAATGAGCAGTTCTTC; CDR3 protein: CASRYRTSGYNEQFF
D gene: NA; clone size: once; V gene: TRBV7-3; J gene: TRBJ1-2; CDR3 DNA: TGTGCCAGCAGCTTGACGGGGAGGAATGGCTACACCTTC; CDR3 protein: CASSLTGRNGYTF
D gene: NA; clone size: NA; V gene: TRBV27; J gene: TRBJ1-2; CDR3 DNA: TGTGCCAGCGGTTCTAAAACGGCCCCCAGCGGCTACACCTTC; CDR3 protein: CASGSKTAPSGYTF
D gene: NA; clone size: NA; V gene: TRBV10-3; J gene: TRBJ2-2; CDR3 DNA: TGTGCCATCTCCGACTTGTTTACCGGGGAGCTGTTTTTT; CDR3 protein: CAISDLFTGELFF
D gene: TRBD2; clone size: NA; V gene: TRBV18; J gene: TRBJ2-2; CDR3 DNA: TGTGCCAGCTCACCACGACTAGCCGCGGGCACCGGGGAGCTGTTTTTT; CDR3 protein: CASSPRLAAGTGELFF
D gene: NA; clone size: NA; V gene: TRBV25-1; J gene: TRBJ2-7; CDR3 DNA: TGTGCCAGCAGTCCTAAGGCCTTCGAGCAGTACTTC; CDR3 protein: CASSPKAFEQYF